What follows are 7 T cell receptor beta chains derived from one specimen sequenced in a study of human T cells and chemical hapten exposure. In TCRdb, the RACE reads were re-called with MiXCR into one record per CDR3 protein. The sample has 300,000 to 450,000 distinct CDR3 sequences, approximately 5.1% seen once. Time point in this sample: pre-sensitization, week 0. Stated treatment: therapeutic diphenylcyclopropenone sensitization with weekly scalp DPC. Sequenced material: whole blood, taken in connection with sensitization to the hapten diphenylcyclopropenone (DPC). The receptors here all came from a woman between 50 and 59 years old with alopecia areata. Some clones in this sample may be carry-over from other donors' samples.

This clonotype was counted only a few times. The V gene is TRBV5-1, the J gene TRBJ2-7; D perhaps matches TRBD1 (5 bases). V lost 0 bases and J lost 5, with 12 bases in between. The CDR3 loop spans 14 amino acids. In germline, CDR1 is SGHRS, CDR2 YFSETQ. This chain's CDR3 is CASSLGRVGDEQYF. DNA of the CDR3: TGCGCCAGCAGCTTGGGGCGCGTAGGGGACGAGCAGTACTTC. The entire variable domain, with the rest obtained from reference TRBV5-1 and TRBJ2-7, is as follows: KAGVTQTPRYLIKTRGQQVTLSCSPISGHRSVSWYQQTPGQGLQFLFEYFSETQRNKGNFPGRFSGRQFSNSRSEMNVSTLELGDSALYLCASSLGRVGDEQYFGPGTRLTVT.

The rearrangement uses TRBV5-1 and TRBJ2-1; TRBD1 matches at 9 bases. Per the germline V gene, CDR1 is SGHRS and CDR2 is YFSETQ. J was trimmed by 14 bases and V by 7 bases; bases with no gene match: 16. The CDR3 covers 14 residues. The CDR3 nucleotides read TGCGCCAGCGGACAGGGGCGCACCGGGACTAAGGAGTTCTTC. Amino acids: CASGQGRTGTKEFF.

This clonotype was observed many times. The V call is TRBV20-1, the J call TRBJ2-3; 12 bases map to TRBD2. CDR1 is DFQATT, CDR2 SNEGSKA, per germline (reference sequence). V shed 0 bases, J shed 5 bases, and the junction held 3 bases outside the gene matches. The CDR3 runs 15 residues. CDR3 amino acids: CSARDWGLAGDTQYF. DNA of the CDR3: TGCAGTGCTAGAGATTGGGGACTAGCGGGAGATACGCAGTATTTT.

This clonotype was counted many times. The rearrangement joins TRBV4-3 to TRBJ1-6, with 8 nucleotides matching TRBD1. CDR1 LGHNA and CDR2 YSLEER come from the germline V gene. CDR3 length: 16 residues. J lost 9 bases, V lost 0 bases, and 7 bases had no gene match. The CDR3 here is CASSQDTRTGFSPLHF. DNA of the CDR3: TGCGCCAGCAGCCAAGATACTCGGACAGGGTTTTCACCCCTCCACTTT.

This clonotype was counted ten times or more. This chain uses TRBV7-2 with TRBJ2-2; 9 nucleotides align to TRBD2. The CDR3 is made up of 16 amino acids. The germline CDR1 and CDR2 sequences are SGHTA and FQGNSA. The V gene end was trimmed by 5 bases and the J gene end by 7 bases; junction bases not matched to a gene: 11. As DNA, the CDR3 is TGTGCCAGCAGCCGAGTGGCTAGCGGGGTTAGCGGGGAGCTGTTTTTT. Amino acids: CASSRVASGVSGELFF.

This clonotype has at least ten counts. This rearrangement joins TRBV27 to TRBJ2-3; no firm D call. The CDR3 is 13 residues long. Germline V gene sequence: CDR1 MNHEY, CDR2 SMNVEV (reference sequence). V was shortened by 6 bases and J by 2 bases, with 9 bases between the two germline ends. The CDR3 DNA sequence: TGTGCCAGCAGCGGGCACTTCACAGATACGCAGTATTTT. Its protein is CASSGHFTDTQYF.

This clonotype was observed at least ten times. CDR3 protein: CASSQEAGGLRNEQFF. In DNA form, the CDR3 reads TGCGCCAGCAGCCAAGAGGCGGGAGGCCTAAGGAATGAGCAGTTCTTC. The chain couples TRBV4-1 to TRBJ2-1; 8 positions agree with TRBD2. Germline V lookup: CDR1 MGHRA, CDR2 YSYEKL. J gave up 7 bases and V 0 bases, and 8 bases lay outside the gene matches. The CDR3 is made up of 16 amino acids.